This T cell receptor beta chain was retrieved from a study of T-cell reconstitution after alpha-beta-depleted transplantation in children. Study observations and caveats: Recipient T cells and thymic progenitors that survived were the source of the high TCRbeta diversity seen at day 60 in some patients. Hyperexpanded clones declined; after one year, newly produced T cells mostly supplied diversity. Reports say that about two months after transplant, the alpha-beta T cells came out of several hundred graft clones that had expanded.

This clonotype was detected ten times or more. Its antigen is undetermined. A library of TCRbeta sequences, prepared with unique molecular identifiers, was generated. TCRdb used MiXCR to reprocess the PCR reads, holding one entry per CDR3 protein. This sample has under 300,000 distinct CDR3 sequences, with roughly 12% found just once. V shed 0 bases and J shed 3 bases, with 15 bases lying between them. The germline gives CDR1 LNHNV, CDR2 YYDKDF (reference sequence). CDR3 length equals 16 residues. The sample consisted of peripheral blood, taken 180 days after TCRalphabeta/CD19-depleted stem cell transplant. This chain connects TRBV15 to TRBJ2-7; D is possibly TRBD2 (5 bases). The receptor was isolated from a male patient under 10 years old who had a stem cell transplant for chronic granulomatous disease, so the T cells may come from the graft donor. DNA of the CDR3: TGTGCCACCAGCAGAGAGAGGCTAGCCTCAAACTACGAGCAGTACTTC. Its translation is CATSRERLASNYEQYF.